This T cell receptor (beta chain) was identified during a study of T cell repertoires in cytomegalovirus infection. Study background: Selection of CMV epitopes for the study included recently identified HLA-C-restricted and well-studied HLA-B-restricted ones. CMV infection together with matching HLA type was indicated by public TCR beta signatures. The study's findings and limits: Ex vivo, HLA-C-restricted CMV-specific TCR beta clonotypes prevailed over the rest of the response.

Using its own MiXCR run on the reads, TCRdb lists one record per CDR3 protein. The sample contains about a million distinct CDR3 sequences, roughly 30% of which appear only once. For this clonotype: No antigen is known for it.

This CDR3 region has 16 residues. The V gene's germline CDR1 is SGHVT and CDR2 SQSDAQ. Trimming left V 1 base short and J 1 base short, with 13 bases between. This sample comprised cultured CD8+ T cells from PBMCs, obtained from culture after CMV antigen stimulation. This clonotype was sampled from a human donor in good health (CMV status not recorded). Some clones in this sample may be carry-over from other donors' samples. The J gene is TRBJ1-1, the V gene TRBV7-4, with unresolved D. The CDR3 protein is CASSLETYTTNTEAFF. The CDR3 nucleotides are TGTGCCAGCAGCTTAGAAACGTACACTACGAACACTGAAGCTTTCTTT.